The rows below give T cell receptor beta chains drawn from one sample of a study of monozygotic twins with cystic fibrosis. Method: immunoSEQ multiplex PCR; TCRdb's copy keeps in-frame clones and lacks some. Altogether 30,000 to 35,000 clones are present, approximately 67% being singletons, with the ten largest covering 0.7% to 1%. Sample: blood. The receptors shown here come from a girl between 5 and 17 years old with cystic fibrosis. The CDR3 runs from the conserved cysteine through the conserved F or W. Fields, in order: CDR3 protein, CDR3 DNA, clone size, V gene, J gene, D gene. The D gene is left open where the match is weak. Not every row has a clone size; where given, it reads once, few, many or a size class.

CDR3aa: CASSRISRNTIYF
CDR3nt: TGTGCCAGCAGCCGAATCTCCCGGAACACCATATATTTT
abundance: NA
v_gene: TRBV11-3
j_gene: TRBJ1-3
d_gene: NA

CDR3aa: CASSQVSFDEKLFF
CDR3nt: TGCGCCAGCAGCCAAGTATCGTTCGACGAAAAACTGTTTTTT
abundance: once
v_gene: TRBV4-3
j_gene: TRBJ1-4
d_gene: NA

CDR3aa: CASSVGGGQPQHF
CDR3nt: TGTGCCAGCAGTGTGGGAGGGGGACAGCCCCAGCATTTT
abundance: NA
v_gene: TRBV2
j_gene: TRBJ1-5
d_gene: NA

CDR3aa: CASSRGQGRDYGYTF
CDR3nt: TGTGCCAGCAGCCGGGGCCAGGGCAGGGACTATGGCTACACCTTC
abundance: NA
v_gene: TRBV7-8
j_gene: TRBJ1-2
d_gene: NA

CDR3aa: CAISESGNRPYGYTF
CDR3nt: TGTGCCATCAGTGAGTCTGGGAACAGGCCGTATGGCTACACCTTC
abundance: NA
v_gene: TRBV10-3
j_gene: TRBJ1-2
d_gene: NA

CDR3aa: CASSPDIGKLFF
CDR3nt: TGTGCCAGCTCACCAGACATCGGAAAACTGTTTTTT
abundance: NA
v_gene: TRBV18
j_gene: TRBJ1-4
d_gene: NA

CDR3aa: CASSFDRGLETQYF
CDR3nt: TGTGCCAGCAGTTTTGACAGGGGGCTAGAGACCCAGTACTTC
abundance: NA
v_gene: TRBV28
j_gene: TRBJ2-5
d_gene: TRBD1

CDR3aa: CASRGQPYEQYF
CDR3nt: TGTGCCAGTAGGGGACAGCCCTACGAGCAGTACTTC
abundance: few
v_gene: TRBV19
j_gene: TRBJ2-7
d_gene: TRBD1

CDR3aa: CASSSLAGPGGEQFF
CDR3nt: TGTGCCAGCAGCTCCCTGGCGGGACCTGGGGGTGAGCAGTTCTTC
abundance: NA
v_gene: TRBV7-9
j_gene: TRBJ2-1
d_gene: NA

CDR3aa: CASSYSGGGYGYTF
CDR3nt: TGTGCCAGCAGTTACTCCGGAGGGGGCTATGGCTACACCTTC
abundance: NA
v_gene: TRBV6-5
j_gene: TRBJ1-2
d_gene: NA

CDR3aa: CASSSGLAGGTLAKNIQYF
CDR3nt: TGTGCCAGCAGCTCGGGACTAGCGGGAGGGACACTAGCCAAAAACATTCAGTACTTC
abundance: NA
v_gene: TRBV7-2
j_gene: TRBJ2-4
d_gene: TRBD2

CDR3aa: CSVGDADTQYF
CDR3nt: TGCAGCGTTGGAGACGCAGATACGCAGTATTTT
abundance: NA
v_gene: TRBV29-1
j_gene: TRBJ2-3
d_gene: NA

CDR3aa: CATSPTPHYEQYF
CDR3nt: TGTGCCACCTCCCCGACCCCCCACTACGAGCAGTACTTC
abundance: NA
v_gene: TRBV27
j_gene: TRBJ2-7
d_gene: NA

CDR3aa: CASSEYQDPYGYTF
CDR3nt: TGTGCCAGCAGTGAATACCAAGACCCGTATGGCTACACCTTC
abundance: NA
v_gene: TRBV6-1
j_gene: TRBJ1-2
d_gene: NA

CDR3aa: CASYRGENTEAFF
CDR3nt: TGTGCCAGCTATAGGGGCGAGAACACTGAAGCTTTCTTT
abundance: NA
v_gene: TRBV5-6
j_gene: TRBJ1-1
d_gene: NA